Following are 6 T cell receptor beta chains from one sample sequenced in a study of T cells after yellow fever vaccination. MiXCR was run by TCRdb on the 5' RACE reads, yielding one entry per CDR3 protein. Of about 180,000 distinct CDR3 sequences listed, 5.5% to 8% are singletons. The source was CD4+ T cells sorted from PBMCs, collected on the day of the first yellow fever vaccination. Receptors originate from a man aged 18 to 29 who received the YFV17D yellow fever vaccine.

This clonotype was detected many times. The rearrangement joins TRBV20-1 to TRBJ1-2; D gene uncertain. CDR1 DFQATT and CDR2 SNEGSKA come from the germline V gene (reference sequence). Trimming cost V 3 bases and J 4 bases, with 6 bases left between them. There are 11 residues in the CDR3. The CDR3 coding sequence is TGCAGTGCTAGCGAAGCCTATGGCTACACCTTC. It yields the protein CSASEAYGYTF.

This clonotype occurred a few times. J is TRBJ1-2 and V is TRBV4-3; D is unclear. The CDR3 is 15 residues long. V was shortened by 2 bases and J by 2 bases, with 12 bases between the two germline ends. Germline V gives CDR1 LGHNA, CDR2 YSLEER. The CDR3 reads CASSQFRRMNYGYTF. As DNA, the CDR3 is TGCGCCAGCAGCCAATTCCGTCGGATGAACTATGGCTACACCTTC.

Of note for this clonotype: At one of its ends the junction is not consistent with the germline gene, which may arise from a read error. V gene TRBV5-4 combines with J gene TRBJ2-7; TRBD1 aligns across 7 bases. This CDR3 region has 16 residues. Germline V gene lookup returns CDR1 SGHNT and CDR2 YYREEE (reference sequence). DNA of the CDR3: TGTACCAGCAGCTCTTACCTTACAGGGGCCTCCTACGAGCAGTACTTC. Encoded protein: CTSSSYLTGASYEQYF.

This clonotype was seen ten or more times. The V gene is TRBV20-1, the J gene TRBJ2-5; 7 bases fit TRBD2. In germline, CDR1 is DFQATT, CDR2 SNEGSKA (reference sequence). The CDR3 contains 14 residues. The V and J ends lost 6 bases and 4 bases, in that order; junction bases with no gene match: 11. CDR3 amino acids: CSARDFTGGETQYF. The CDR3 region has the DNA TGCAGTGCACGGGACTTTACGGGAGGAGAGACCCAGTACTTC.

J is TRBJ1-1 and V is TRBV27, with a possible D match to TRBD1 (6 bases). The length of the CDR3 is 12 residues. Trimming cost V 8 bases and J 4 bases, with 11 bases left between them. Germline values: CDR1 MNHEY, CDR2 SMNVEV (reference sequence). In DNA, the CDR3 is TGTGCCAGCGGACGACAGGTCACTGAAGCTTTCTTT. Protein sequence: CASGRQVTEAFF.

Only a few counts were recorded for this clonotype. The chain couples TRBV3-1 to TRBJ2-2; tentatively, D is TRBD1 (5 bases). The CDR3 loop spans 16 amino acids. Trimming removed 1 base at V and 0 bases at J, with 9 bases between. Germline V gives CDR1 LGHDT, CDR2 YNNKEL (reference sequence). The CDR3 DNA sequence: TGTGCCAGCAGCCAAGGTCAGACAGCGAACACCGGGGAGCTGTTTTTT. This encodes CASSQGQTANTGELFF.